This entry features one TCR beta chain sequence. The sample originates from a study of shared clonotypes between healthy human individuals. The sequencing of unsorted PBMC DNA took place on ten immunoSEQ deep assay plates. Generated by immunoSEQ multiplex PCR, the TCRdb table keeps only in-frame clones and is missing some. The sample includes more than 450,000 clones, 79% of them seen just once. Healthy HIV-negative adults without recent acute infections or vaccinations served as donors. The source material was PBMCs. The TCR comes from a woman in her thirties or forties in good health. Some clones in this sample may be carry-over from other donors' samples.

CDR3 sequence (DNA): TGCGCCAGCAGCCAAGAGGGACTAGCGGGAGCCAATGAGCAGTTCTTC. It yields the protein CASSQEGLAGANEQFF. The V and J genes are TRBV4-1 and TRBJ2-1; TRBD2 matches 14 bases. This CDR3 contains 16 residues. CDR1 MGHRA and CDR2 YSYEKL come from the germline V gene. V shed 0 bases and J 6 bases; nucleotides not matched to a gene: 1.